A single T cell receptor (beta chain) is shown here with its context. Generated by immunoSEQ multiplex PCR, the TCRdb table keeps only in-frame clones and is missing some. This table holds 200,000 or so clones, approximately 80% found once. Germline V gene sequence: CDR1 SGHRS, CDR2 YFSETQ. The V end was cut by 3 bases, the J end by 2 bases, with 15 bases between. The CDR3 covers 16 residues. The data derive from a study of blood T cell repertoires in COVID-19. Study summary: There were acute and convalescent COVID-19 samples, and they came from the United States, Italy and Spain. T cells, B-cell-depleted T cells, or PBMCs supplied cDNA or gDNA.

Sequenced sample: peripheral blood. The clonotype was recovered from a woman of 80 years or more with acute or convalescent COVID-19. The chain joins TRBV5-1 to TRBJ1-3; TRBD1 is a possible D gene (6 bases). The DNA for the CDR3 is TGCGCCAGCAGCTGGGACACCTCTATTCCTGGAAACACCATATATTTT. Protein: CASSWDTSIPGNTIYF. Using reference TRBV5-1 and TRBJ1-3 for the parts outside the CDR3, the full variable domain is KAGVTQTPRYLIKTRGQQVTLSCSPISGHRSVSWYQQTPGQGLQFLFEYFSETQRNKGNFPGRFSGRQFSNSRSEMNVSTLELGDSALYLCASSWDTSIPGNTIYFGEGSWLTVV.